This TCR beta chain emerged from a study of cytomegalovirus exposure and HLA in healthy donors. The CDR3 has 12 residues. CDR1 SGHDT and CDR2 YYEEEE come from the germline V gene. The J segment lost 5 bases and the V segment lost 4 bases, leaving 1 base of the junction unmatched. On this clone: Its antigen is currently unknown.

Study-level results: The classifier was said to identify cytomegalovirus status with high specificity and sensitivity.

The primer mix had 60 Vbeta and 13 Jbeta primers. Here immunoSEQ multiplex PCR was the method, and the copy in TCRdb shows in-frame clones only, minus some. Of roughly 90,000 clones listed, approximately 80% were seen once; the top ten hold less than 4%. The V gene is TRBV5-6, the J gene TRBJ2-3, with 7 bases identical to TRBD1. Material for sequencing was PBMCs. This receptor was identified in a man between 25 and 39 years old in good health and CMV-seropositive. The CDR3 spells CASSPGGDTQYF. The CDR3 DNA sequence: TGTGCCAGCAGCCCAGGGGGAGATACGCAGTATTTT.